Presented here are 3 T cell receptor beta chains from one specimen sequenced in a study of blood T cell repertoires in COVID-19. Measured with immunoSEQ multiplex PCR; TCRdb has only the in-frame clones, and not every one. The sample includes 310,000 or so clones, 80% to 95% seen only once; the top ten take roughly 1.1%. The specimen sequenced was PBMCs or T cells enriched from blood (not recorded which). Source of these receptors: a woman in her twenties or thirties who had recovered from COVID-19.

This clone appeared a few times. Different DNA sequences within this sample yield the same CDR3. The chain is built from TRBV6-4 and TRBJ2-1, with 8 bases fitting TRBD2. CDR1 is MRHNA, CDR2 SNTAGT, per germline. CDR3 length equals 15 residues. With V trimmed by 0 bases and J by 4 bases, 2 bases remained unmatched. CDR3 sequence: CASSDSTSGYNEQFF. DNA for the CDR3: TGTGCCAGCAGTGACTCTACTAGCGGATACAATGAGCAGTTCTTC.

The chain is built from TRBV28 and TRBJ2-3; D is possibly TRBD1 (5 bases). Trimming left V 2 bases short and J 4 bases short, with 16 bases between. CDR1 and CDR2 from the germline V gene are MDHEN and SYDVKM. The length of the CDR3 is 16 residues. CDR3 region: CASSLLSGFGPDTQYF. The CDR3, as DNA: TGTGCCAGCAGTTTACTCTCAGGGTTTGGTCCAGATACGCAGTATTTT.

The chain couples TRBV27 to TRBJ1-1; TRBD1 aligns across 8 bases. This CDR3 has 14 amino acids. Germline CDR1 is MNHEY and CDR2 is SMNVEV (reference sequence). Trimming cost V 3 bases and J 3 bases; bases outside gene matches: 3. The CDR3 is CASSFTGGYTEAFF. The DNA of the CDR3 is TGTGCCAGCAGTTTCACAGGGGGGTACACTGAAGCTTTCTTT.